This TCR beta chain was identified in a study of T-cell reconstitution after alpha-beta-depleted transplantation in children. Construction of the TCRbeta library involved unique molecular identifiers. TCRdb redid the calling of the PCR reads with MiXCR, one entry per CDR3 protein. This sample has about 540,000 distinct CDR3 sequences, with around 18% found just once. Germline CDR1 is MNHEY and CDR2 is SMNVEV (reference sequence). The CDR3 is made up of 14 amino acids. The V and J ends lost 5 bases and 4 bases respectively, with 14 bases between them. This TCR derives from a human donor who donated a stem cell graft to a child with acute lymphoblastic leukemia. The chain uses TRBV27 and TRBJ1-2, with D maybe TRBD1 (6 bases). Specimen: PBMCs from the stem cell graft donor, collected from the stem cell graft. The chain's CDR3 is CASSNLGASYGYTF. In nucleotides, the CDR3 is TGTGCCAGCAGTAACTTGGGGGCCTCCTATGGCTACACCTTC.